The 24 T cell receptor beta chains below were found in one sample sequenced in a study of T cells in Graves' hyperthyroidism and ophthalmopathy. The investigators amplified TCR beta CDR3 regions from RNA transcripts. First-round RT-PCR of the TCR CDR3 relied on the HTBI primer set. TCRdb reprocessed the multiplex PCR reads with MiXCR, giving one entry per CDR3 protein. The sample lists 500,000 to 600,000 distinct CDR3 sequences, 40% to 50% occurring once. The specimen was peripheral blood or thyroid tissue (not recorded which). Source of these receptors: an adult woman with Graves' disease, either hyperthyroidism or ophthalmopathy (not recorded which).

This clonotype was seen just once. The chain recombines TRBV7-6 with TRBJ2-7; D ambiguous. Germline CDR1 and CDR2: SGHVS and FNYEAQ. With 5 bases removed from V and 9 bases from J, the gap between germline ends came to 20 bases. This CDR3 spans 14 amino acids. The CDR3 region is CASSPREIEAGQYF. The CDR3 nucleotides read TGTGCCAGCAGCCCTAGGGAAATCGAAGCCGGGCAGTACTTC. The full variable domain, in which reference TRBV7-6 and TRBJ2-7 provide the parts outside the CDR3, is GAGVSQSPRYKVTKRGQDVALRCDPISGHVSLYWYRQALGQGPEFLTYFNYEAQQDKSGLPNDRFSAERPEGSISTLTIQRTEQRDSAMYRCASSPREIEAGQYFGPGTRLTVT.

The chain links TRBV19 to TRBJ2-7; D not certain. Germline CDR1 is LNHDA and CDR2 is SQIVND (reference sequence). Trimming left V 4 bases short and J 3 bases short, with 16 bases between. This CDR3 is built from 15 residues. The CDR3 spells CASSKYLVGDYEQYF. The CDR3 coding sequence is TGTGCCAGTAGTAAGTACCTGGTTGGGGACTACGAGCAGTACTTC. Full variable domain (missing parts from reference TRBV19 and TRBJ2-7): DGGITQSPKYLFRKEGQNVTLSCEQNLNHDAMYWYRQDPGQGLRLIYYSQIVNDFQKGDIAEGYSVSREKKESFPLTVTSAQKNPTAFYLCASSKYLVGDYEQYFGPGTRLTVT.

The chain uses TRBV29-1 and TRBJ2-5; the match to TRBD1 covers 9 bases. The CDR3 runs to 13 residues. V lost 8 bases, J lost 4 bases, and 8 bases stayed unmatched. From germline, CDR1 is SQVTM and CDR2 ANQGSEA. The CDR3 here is CSMGQGASETQYF. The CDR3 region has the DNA TGCAGCATGGGACAGGGTGCGTCAGAGACCCAGTACTTC.

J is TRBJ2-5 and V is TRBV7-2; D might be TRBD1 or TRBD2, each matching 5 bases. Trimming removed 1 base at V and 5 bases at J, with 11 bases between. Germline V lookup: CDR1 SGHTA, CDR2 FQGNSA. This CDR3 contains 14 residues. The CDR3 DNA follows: TGTGCCAGCAGCTTAGTTCAGGGAGCGGAGACCCAGTACTTC. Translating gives CASSLVQGAETQYF.

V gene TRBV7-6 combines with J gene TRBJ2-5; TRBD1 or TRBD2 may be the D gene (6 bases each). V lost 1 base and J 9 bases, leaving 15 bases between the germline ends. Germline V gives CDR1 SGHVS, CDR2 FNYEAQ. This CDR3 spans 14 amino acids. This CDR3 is CASSLDNQEGAQYF. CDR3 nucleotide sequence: TGTGCCAGCAGCTTAGACAACCAGGAGGGGGCCCAGTACTTC.

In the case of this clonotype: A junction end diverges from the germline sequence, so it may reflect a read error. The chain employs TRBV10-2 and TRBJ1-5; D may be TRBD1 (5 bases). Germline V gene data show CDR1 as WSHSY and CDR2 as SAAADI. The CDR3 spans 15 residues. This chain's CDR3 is CASTPQGYSNQPQHF. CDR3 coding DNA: TGTGCCAGCACCCCCCAGGGATATAGCAATCAGCCCCAGCATTTT.

CDR3 DNA sequence: TGTGCCAGCAGCTTAGTGACAGGGAGGAACACTGAAGCTTTCTTT. It yields the protein CASSLVTGRNTEAFF. The chain couples TRBV7-8 to TRBJ1-1, with 7 bases identical to TRBD1. Losses at the gene ends were 1 base for V and 1 base for J; bases not matched to a gene: 3. Germline V gene lookup returns CDR1 SGHVS and CDR2 FQNEAQ. The length of the CDR3 is 15 residues. Full variable domain (rest looked up from reference TRBV7-8 and TRBJ1-1): GAGVSQSPRYKVAKRGQDVALRCDPISGHVSLFWYQQALGQGPEFLTYFQNEAQLDKSGLPSDRFFAERPEGSVSTLKIQRTQQEDSAVYLCASSLVTGRNTEAFFGQGTRLTVV.

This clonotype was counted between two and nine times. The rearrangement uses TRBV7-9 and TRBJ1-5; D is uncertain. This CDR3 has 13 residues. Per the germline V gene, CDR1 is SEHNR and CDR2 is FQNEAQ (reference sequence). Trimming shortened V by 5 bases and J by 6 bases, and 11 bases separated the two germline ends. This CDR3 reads CASSADVRQPQHF. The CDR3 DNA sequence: TGTGCCAGCAGCGCAGACGTGCGTCAGCCCCAGCATTTT. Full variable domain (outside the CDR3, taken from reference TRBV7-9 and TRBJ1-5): DTGVSQNPRHKITKRGQNVTFRCDPISEHNRLYWYRQTLGQGPEFLTYFQNEAQLEKSRLLSDRFSAERPKGSFSTLEIQRTEQGDSAMYLCASSADVRQPQHFGDGTRLSIL.

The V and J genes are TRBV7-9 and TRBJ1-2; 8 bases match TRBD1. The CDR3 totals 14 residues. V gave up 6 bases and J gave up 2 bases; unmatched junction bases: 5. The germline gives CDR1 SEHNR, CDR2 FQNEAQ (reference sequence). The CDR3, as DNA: TGTGCCAGCAGTTCGTGGGACAGGAACTATGGCTACACCTTC. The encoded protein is CASSSWDRNYGYTF.

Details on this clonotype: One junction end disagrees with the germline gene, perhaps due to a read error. CDR3 bases: TGCAGCGACGGCGCGGGAGTTGCAGAGGCCCAGTACTTC. Amino acid sequence: CSDGAGVAEAQYF. V usage is TRBV29-1 and J usage is TRBJ2-5, with 7 bases aligning to TRBD2. Germline-derived CDR1 and CDR2 are SQVTM and ANQGSEA. The CDR3 extends over 13 amino acids.

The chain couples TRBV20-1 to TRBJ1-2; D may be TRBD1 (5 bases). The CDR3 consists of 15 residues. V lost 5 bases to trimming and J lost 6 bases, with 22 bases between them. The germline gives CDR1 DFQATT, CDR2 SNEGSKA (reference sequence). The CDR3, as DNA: TGCAGTGCTGTTTCCGGGACTAGCGGGGACGATGGCTACACCTTC. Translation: CSAVSGTSGDDGYTF.

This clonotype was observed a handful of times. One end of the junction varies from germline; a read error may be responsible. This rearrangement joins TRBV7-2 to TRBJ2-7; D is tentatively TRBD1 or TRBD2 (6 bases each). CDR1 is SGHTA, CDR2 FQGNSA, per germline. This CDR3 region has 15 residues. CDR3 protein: CARSLWGASSYEQYF. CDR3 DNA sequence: TGTGCCCGCAGCTTATGGGGGGCTAGTTCCTACGAGCAGTACTTC.

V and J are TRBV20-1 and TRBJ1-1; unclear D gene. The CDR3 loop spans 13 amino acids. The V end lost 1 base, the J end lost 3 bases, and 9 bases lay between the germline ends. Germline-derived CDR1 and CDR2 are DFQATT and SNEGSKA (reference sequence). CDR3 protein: CSARVLSDTEAFF. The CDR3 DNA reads TGCAGTGCTAGAGTACTTTCGGACACTGAAGCTTTCTTT.

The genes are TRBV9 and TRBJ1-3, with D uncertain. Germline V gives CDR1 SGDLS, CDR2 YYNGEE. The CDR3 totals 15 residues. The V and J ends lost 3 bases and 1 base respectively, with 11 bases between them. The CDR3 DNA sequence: TGTGCCAGCAGCGCACCCGCGGGGTCTGGAAACACCATATATTTT. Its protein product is CASSAPAGSGNTIYF.

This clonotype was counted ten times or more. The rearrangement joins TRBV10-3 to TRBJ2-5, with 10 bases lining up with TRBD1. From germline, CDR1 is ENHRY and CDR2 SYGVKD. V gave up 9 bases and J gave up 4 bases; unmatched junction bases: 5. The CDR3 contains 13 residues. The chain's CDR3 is CAIGTGEGETQYF. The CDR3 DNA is TGTGCCATAGGGACAGGGGAGGGAGAGACCCAGTACTTC.

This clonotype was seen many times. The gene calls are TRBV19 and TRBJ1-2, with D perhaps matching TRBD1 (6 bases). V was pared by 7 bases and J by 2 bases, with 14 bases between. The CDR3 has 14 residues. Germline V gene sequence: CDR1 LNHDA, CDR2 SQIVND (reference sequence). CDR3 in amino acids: CASNIGGQNYGYTF. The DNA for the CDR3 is TGTGCCAGTAACATCGGCGGACAGAACTATGGCTACACCTTC.

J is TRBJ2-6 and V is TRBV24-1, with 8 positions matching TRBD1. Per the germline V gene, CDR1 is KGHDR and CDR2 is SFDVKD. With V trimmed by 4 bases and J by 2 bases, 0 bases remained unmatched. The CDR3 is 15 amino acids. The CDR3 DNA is TGTGCCACCAGTGAGGACAGGGCTGGGGCCAACGTCCTGACTTTC. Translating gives CATSEDRAGANVLTF.

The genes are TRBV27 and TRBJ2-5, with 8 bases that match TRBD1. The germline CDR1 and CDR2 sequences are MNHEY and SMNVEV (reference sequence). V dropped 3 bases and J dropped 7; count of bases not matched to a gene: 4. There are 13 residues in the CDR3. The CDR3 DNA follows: TGTGCCAGCAGTTTCGGGACAGGTGGGACCCAGTACTTC. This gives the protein CASSFGTGGTQYF.

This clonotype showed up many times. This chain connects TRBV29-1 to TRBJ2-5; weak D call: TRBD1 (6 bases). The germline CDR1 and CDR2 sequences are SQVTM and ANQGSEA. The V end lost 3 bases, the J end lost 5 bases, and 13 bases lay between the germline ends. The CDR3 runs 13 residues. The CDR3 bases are TGCAGCGTTGACCAGGGGCCGGGGGAGACCCAGTACTTC. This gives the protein CSVDQGPGETQYF.

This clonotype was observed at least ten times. CDR3: CASTAEPGNTEAFF. CDR3 sequence (DNA): TGTGCCAGCACGGCAGAACCCGGGAACACTGAAGCTTTCTTT. The chain combines TRBV6-1 with TRBJ1-1; unclear D gene. CDR1 is MNHNS, CDR2 SASEGT, per germline. V lost 7 bases and J lost 1, with 13 bases in between. The CDR3 has 14 amino acids.

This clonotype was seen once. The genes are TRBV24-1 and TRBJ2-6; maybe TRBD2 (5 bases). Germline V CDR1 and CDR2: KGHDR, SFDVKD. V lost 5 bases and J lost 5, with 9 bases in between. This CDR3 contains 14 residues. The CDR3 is CATSATGRANVLTF. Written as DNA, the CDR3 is TGTGCCACCAGTGCAACCGGGAGGGCCAACGTCCTGACTTTC.

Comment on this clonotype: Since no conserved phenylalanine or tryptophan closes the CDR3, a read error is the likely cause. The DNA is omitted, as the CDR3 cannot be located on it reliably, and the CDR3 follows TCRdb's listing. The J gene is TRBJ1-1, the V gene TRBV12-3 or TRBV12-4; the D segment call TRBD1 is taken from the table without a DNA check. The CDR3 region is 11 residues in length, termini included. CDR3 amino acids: CASSPGTGNFY.

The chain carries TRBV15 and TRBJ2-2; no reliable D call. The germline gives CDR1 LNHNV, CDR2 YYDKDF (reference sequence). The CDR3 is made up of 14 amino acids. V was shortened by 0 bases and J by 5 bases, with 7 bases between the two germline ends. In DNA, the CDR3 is TGTGCCACCAGCAGAGACACGACAACCGGGGAGCTGTTTTTT. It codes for CATSRDTTTGELFF.

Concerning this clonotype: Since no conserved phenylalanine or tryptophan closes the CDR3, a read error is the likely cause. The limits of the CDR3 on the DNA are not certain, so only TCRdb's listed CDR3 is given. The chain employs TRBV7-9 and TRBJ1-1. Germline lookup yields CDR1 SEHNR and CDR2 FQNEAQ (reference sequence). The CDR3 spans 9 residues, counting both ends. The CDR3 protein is CASSLGGHV.